The TCR beta chain under discussion was sequenced for a study of cytomegalovirus exposure and HLA in healthy donors. V lost 6 bases and J 4 bases, leaving 19 bases between the germline ends. The CDR3 runs to 16 residues. The germline gives CDR1 MNHNY, CDR2 SVGAGI (reference sequence). In regard to this clone: The target antigen is unknown.

This PCR relied on a set of 60 Vbeta primers and 13 Jbeta primers. The data were produced by immunoSEQ multiplex PCR, yet TCRdb's version contains in-frame clones alone and is incomplete. The sample lists about 130,000 clones, 74% occurring once. General study points: Several of the most significant clusters appeared linked to common viral pathogens, based on a later analysis. CMV antigen specificity was confirmed in vitro for three CMV-associated chains. Earlier analysis yielded a pattern in which most TCR beta V segments were productive about 90% or about 30% of the time.

The chain joins TRBV6-6 to TRBJ1-3; no clear D gene. The sequence came from a man aged 18 to 30 in good health and CMV-seropositive. Material for sequencing was PBMCs. The CDR3 sequence: CASSSSEGLGGNTIYF. DNA for the CDR3: TGTGCCAGCAGCAGCAGTGAGGGTCTTGGGGGAAACACCATATATTTT.